The 31 T cell receptor beta chains given below trace back to one sample, sequenced in a study of cytomegalovirus exposure and HLA in healthy donors. The table came from immunoSEQ multiplex PCR; TCRdb's copy has only in-frame clones and leaves some out. The top ten hold 1.2% to 1.5% of the sample, which has roughly 130,000 clones, roughly 90% seen once. The specimen was PBMCs. The receptors shown here come from a man aged 25 to 45 in good health and CMV-seronegative.

This chain uses TRBV18 with TRBJ2-5; D possibly corresponds to TRBD1 (6 bases). Germline V lookup: CDR1 KGHSH, CDR2 LQKENI. Between the trimmed V and J ends, which lost 2 bases and 3 bases, there was a span of 13 bases. The CDR3 loop spans 15 amino acids. The CDR3 DNA reads TGTGCCAGCTCACCAGGAGCAGCAGGGGAAGAGACCCAGTACTTC. Translation gives CASSPGAAGEETQYF.

The chain is built from TRBV28 and TRBJ1-2; TRBD1 matches at 9 bases. This CDR3 is 15 amino acids long. The V and J ends lost 6 bases and 2 bases, in that order; junction bases with no gene match: 7. Germline V gene data show CDR1 as MDHEN and CDR2 as SYDVKM. CDR3 bases: TGTGCCAGCAGACCTGGGGACAGGGAAAACTATGGCTACACCTTC. Translation: CASRPGDRENYGYTF.

The rearrangement uses TRBV27 and TRBJ1-5; D not resolved. CDR3 length equals 15 residues. Germline assignment: CDR1 MNHEY and CDR2 SMNVEV (reference sequence). V lost 8 bases to trimming and J lost 7 bases, with 21 bases between them. CDR3 in amino acids: CASALLGPHKQPQHF. The CDR3 DNA sequence: TGTGCCAGCGCTCTGCTGGGCCCCCATAAGCAGCCCCAGCATTTT.

This chain links TRBV6-5 with TRBJ1-1, with 8 bases matching TRBD1. Trimming removed 7 bases from V and 4 bases from J; junction bases left unmatched: 5. CDR3 length: 13 amino acids. Looked up from germline, CDR1 is MNHEY and CDR2 is SVGAGI. The CDR3 DNA is TGTGCCAGCACCGGACAGGGCATCACTGAAGCTTTCTTT. It specifies CASTGQGITEAFF.

This rearrangement joins TRBV7-9 to TRBJ2-3; TRBD2 aligns across 10 bases. Germline assignment: CDR1 SEHNR and CDR2 FQNEAQ (reference sequence). Germline trimming cut 5 bases from V and 0 bases from J; bases unmatched to any gene: 8. This CDR3 has 17 amino acids. In DNA form, the CDR3 reads TGTGCCAGCAGCACCAGGACTAGCGGAGGGAGCACAGATACGCAGTATTTT. Its translation is CASSTRTSGGSTDTQYF.

The rearrangement uses TRBV7-2 and TRBJ1-1; 7 nucleotides align to TRBD1. With V trimmed by 5 bases and J by 6 bases, 3 bases remained unmatched. Germline V lookup: CDR1 SGHTA, CDR2 FQGNSA. This CDR3 comprises 12 residues. The CDR3 region has the DNA TGTGCCAGCAGCCAGGACAGGCCTGAAGCTTTCTTT. This gives the protein CASSQDRPEAFF.

The chain is built from TRBV7-8 and TRBJ2-1; TRBD2 aligns across 7 bases. Germline loops: CDR1 SGHVS, CDR2 FQNEAQ. With V trimmed by 5 bases and J by 9 bases, 7 bases remained unmatched. The CDR3 is 13 amino acids. Here the CDR3 reads CASSPAGSLEQFF. The CDR3 nucleotides read TGTGCCAGCAGCCCAGCGGGATCCCTTGAGCAGTTCTTC.

The chain links TRBV6-6 to TRBJ2-5, with D possibly TRBD1 on 6 matching bases. Germline CDR1 and CDR2: MNHNY and SVGAGI (reference sequence). This CDR3 has 14 residues. V shed 0 bases and J shed 10 bases, with 15 bases lying between them. The CDR3 reads CASSYSSGQYGQYF. CDR3 nucleotide sequence: TGTGCCAGCAGTTACTCCAGTGGACAGTATGGCCAGTACTTC.

This sequence joins TRBV5-1 and TRBJ2-7; 7 nucleotides match TRBD1. The V segment lost 1 base and the J segment 3 bases; nucleotides outside the gene matches: 10. CDR1 and CDR2 from the germline V gene are SGHRS and YFSETQ. The CDR3 consists of 16 residues. CDR3 DNA sequence: TGCGCCAGCAGCTTGAATTCCGGGACAGTGCTCTACGAGCAGTACTTC. It codes for CASSLNSGTVLYEQYF.

The rearrangement joins TRBV30 to TRBJ1-1; D gene ambiguous. V was cut by 4 bases and J by 3 bases, with 9 bases left in between. CDR3 length: 12 residues. From germline, CDR1 is GTSNPN and CDR2 SVGIG (reference sequence). CDR3 loop: CAWKRTDTEAFF. The CDR3, as DNA: TGTGCCTGGAAAAGGACTGACACTGAAGCTTTCTTT.

This clone was found a few times. This chain links TRBV6-5 with TRBJ2-7; 7 positions match TRBD1. The V gene end was trimmed by 2 bases and the J gene end by 3 bases; junction bases not matched to a gene: 4. Germline V gene sequence: CDR1 MNHEY, CDR2 SVGAGI. The CDR3 runs 14 residues. CDR3 loop: CASSYRQGDYEQYF. The CDR3 DNA reads as TGTGCCAGCAGTTACCGGCAGGGGGACTACGAGCAGTACTTC.

The chain links TRBV11-2 to TRBJ2-1; maybe TRBD2 (5 bases). V was trimmed by 1 base and J by 0 bases, leaving 7 bases between them. The CDR3 has 15 residues. The germline V gene has CDR1 SGHAT and CDR2 FQNNGV. This CDR3 reads CASSLVGSSYNEQFF. CDR3 sequence (DNA): TGTGCCAGCAGCTTAGTTGGGAGCTCCTACAATGAGCAGTTCTTC. Looking up the rest from reference TRBV11-2 and TRBJ2-1 gives the full variable domain: EAGVAQSPRYKIIEKRQSVAFWCNPISGHATLYWYQQILGQGPKLLIQFQNNGVVDDSQLPKDRFSAERLKGVDSTLKIQPAKLEDSAVYLCASSLVGSSYNEQFFGPGTRLTVL.

The J gene is TRBJ2-1, the V gene TRBV9, with 10 bases matching TRBD1. The ends lost 2 bases at V and 6 bases at J; junction bases unmatched: 8. Germline CDR1 SGDLS, CDR2 YYNGEE. This CDR3 has 16 amino acids. CDR3 sequence reads: CASSVAGTGEFNEQFF. The CDR3 DNA follows: TGTGCCAGCAGCGTCGCCGGGACAGGGGAGTTCAATGAGCAGTTCTTC.

The J gene is TRBJ2-1, the V gene TRBV5-4; TRBD2 agrees at 8 bases. CDR1 and CDR2 (germline): SGHNT, YYREEE (reference sequence). This CDR3 comprises 17 residues. Trimming removed 6 bases from V and 7 bases from J; junction bases left unmatched: 18. The CDR3 nucleotides are TGTGCCAGCAAACCCCATGGTAGCGGGACGGTGTGGAATGAGCAGTTCTTC. This gives the protein CASKPHGSGTVWNEQFF. The entire variable domain, with the rest obtained from reference TRBV5-4 and TRBJ2-1, is as follows: ETGVTQSPTHLIKTRGQQVTLRCSSQSGHNTVSWYQQALGQGPQFIFQYYREEENGRGNFPPRFSGLQFPNYSSELNVNALELDDSALYLCASKPHGSGTVWNEQFFGPGTRLTVL.

This chain connects TRBV6-1 to TRBJ1-5; D is perhaps TRBD1 (6 bases). There are 13 residues in the CDR3. Germline CDR1 reads MNHNS; CDR2 reads SASEGT. V gave up 4 bases and J gave up 7 bases, with 11 bases separating them. The CDR3 loop reads CASSARDIQPQHF. CDR3 DNA sequence: TGTGCCAGCAGTGCCCGGGACATCCAGCCCCAGCATTTT.

The chain uses TRBV7-3 and TRBJ2-2; 9 nucleotides match TRBD2. There are 18 residues in the CDR3. Per the germline V gene, CDR1 is SGHTA and CDR2 is FQGTGA. The trim removed 5 bases at V and 4 bases at J, leaving 14 bases unmatched. CDR3 residues: CASSRTGSGRGGTGELFF. The CDR3 coding sequence is TGTGCCAGCAGCCGCACAGGTAGCGGGAGAGGAGGCACCGGGGAGCTGTTTTTT.

This clone appeared once. The chain links TRBV5-6 to TRBJ1-1; D gene uncertain. The germline CDR1 and CDR2 sequences are SGHDT and YYEEEE. This CDR3 contains 15 residues. V was shortened by 4 bases and J by 10 bases, with 23 bases between the two germline ends. The CDR3 nucleotides read TGTGCCAGCAGCCTTTTTAGTGGGGAGTTCTTCGTAGCTTTCTTT. Protein product: CASSLFSGEFFVAFF.

The chain recombines TRBV27 with TRBJ2-2; 11 bases line up with TRBD1. The J segment lost 5 bases and the V segment lost 5 bases, leaving 13 bases of the junction unmatched. Germline CDR1 and CDR2: MNHEY and SMNVEV (reference sequence). The CDR3 has 18 residues. CDR3 in amino acids: CASSPGQGAIVFTGELFF. CDR3 DNA: TGTGCCAGCAGTCCCGGACAGGGGGCGATCGTATTTACCGGGGAGCTGTTTTTT.

The rearrangement uses TRBV29-1 and TRBJ1-1; D not resolved. The CDR3 loop spans 11 amino acids. Germline values: CDR1 SQVTM, CDR2 ANQGSEA. Trimming took 3 bases from V and 1 from J, leaving 3 bases between them. CDR3 amino acids: CSVDRNTEAFF. The CDR3 DNA is TGCAGCGTTGATAGGAACACTGAAGCTTTCTTT.

V usage is TRBV9 and J usage is TRBJ2-2; D is undetermined. There are 13 residues in the CDR3. The V and J ends lost 0 bases and 5 bases respectively, with 5 bases between them. CDR1 is SGDLS, CDR2 YYNGEE, per germline. CDR3 nucleotide sequence: TGTGCCAGCAGCGTAGAAGAGACCGGGGAGCTGTTTTTT. It is translated as CASSVEETGELFF. The full variable domain, in which reference TRBV9 and TRBJ2-2 provide the parts outside the CDR3, is DSGVTQTPKHLITATGQRVTLRCSPRSGDLSVYWYQQSLDQGLQFLIQYYNGEERAKGNILERFSAQQFPDLHSELNLSSLELGDSALYFCASSVEETGELFFGEGSRLTVL.

This chain links TRBV13 with TRBJ2-7; 7 bases align to TRBD1. The CDR3 spans 14 residues. After removal of 6 bases from V and 5 bases from J, the junction contained 10 bases not matched to a gene. Per the germline V gene, CDR1 is PRHDT and CDR2 is FYEKMQ (reference sequence). The CDR3 spells CASRTDRVRNEQYF. CDR3 DNA sequence: TGTGCCAGCAGGACAGACAGGGTTCGAAACGAGCAGTACTTC.

The V call is TRBV2, the J call TRBJ1-3, with TRBD1 as a possible D gene (5 bases). V lost 6 bases, J lost 6 bases, and 27 bases lay in between. The CDR3 covers 18 residues. Per the germline V gene, CDR1 is SNHLY and CDR2 is FYNNEI. The CDR3 sequence is CASRASDGHRRVTNTIYF. In nucleotides, the CDR3 is TGTGCCAGCAGAGCCTCCGACGGACACAGGAGGGTTACAAACACCATATATTTT.

This clone was picked up one time. The rearrangement links TRBV5-1 to TRBJ1-1; no reliable D call. CDR1 and CDR2 from the germline V gene are SGHRS and YFSETQ. Trimming removed 2 bases at V and 0 bases at J, with 11 bases between. The CDR3 runs to 15 residues. The CDR3 DNA reads TGCGCCAGCAGCTTTTCGAGGGAAATGAACACTGAAGCTTTCTTT. Its protein product is CASSFSREMNTEAFF.

The rearrangement joins TRBV10-3 to TRBJ2-6, with 10 bases matching TRBD1. V was pared by 6 bases and J by 4 bases, with 3 bases of the junction left unmatched. The CDR3 is made up of 15 amino acids. Germline V CDR1 and CDR2: ENHRY, SYGVKD. This CDR3 reads CAIRDRGAGANVLTF. The CDR3 nucleotides read TGTGCCATCAGGGACAGGGGGGCAGGGGCCAACGTCCTGACTTTC.

The chain links TRBV5-1 to TRBJ2-3, with 11 bases aligning to TRBD2. Trimming cost V 2 bases and J 0 bases; bases outside gene matches: 5. Germline CDR1 reads SGHRS; CDR2 reads YFSETQ. The CDR3 loop spans 17 amino acids. The CDR3 DNA reads TGCGCCAGCAGCTTCGCTACTAGCGGGGGTAGCACAGATACGCAGTATTTT. This codes for CASSFATSGGSTDTQYF.

This clone was detected once. This chain links TRBV18 with TRBJ1-3, with 9 bases identical to TRBD1. Germline CDR1 reads KGHSH; CDR2 reads LQKENI. The CDR3 covers 16 residues. J gave up 0 bases and V 5 bases, and 5 bases lay outside the gene matches. DNA for the CDR3: TGTGCCAGCTCAAGCAGACAGGGGGACTCTGGAAACACCATATATTTT. Translated, it gives CASSSRQGDSGNTIYF.

The chain uses TRBV7-9 and TRBJ2-3; 8 bases agree with TRBD2. Losses at the gene ends were 5 bases for V and 6 bases for J; bases not matched to a gene: 7. This CDR3 contains 14 residues. The germline gives CDR1 SEHNR, CDR2 FQNEAQ (reference sequence). The CDR3 DNA follows: TGTGCCAGCAGCGGCCTAGCGGGTTTGGATACGCAGTATTTT. It encodes CASSGLAGLDTQYF. The variable domain in full, completed from reference TRBV7-9 and TRBJ2-3, reads DTGVSQNPRHKITKRGQNVTFRCDPISEHNRLYWYRQTLGQGPEFLTYFQNEAQLEKSRLLSDRFSAERPKGSFSTLEIQRTEQGDSAMYLCASSGLAGLDTQYFGPGTRLTVL.

This clone was observed a few times. The gene calls are TRBV25-1 and TRBJ1-4; 8 bases match TRBD1. In germline, CDR1 is MGHDK, CDR2 SYGVNS. V gave up 4 bases and J gave up 6 bases; unmatched junction bases: 1. This CDR3 has 13 amino acids. Here the CDR3 reads CASSAGGDEKLFF. CDR3 nucleotide sequence: TGTGCCAGCAGTGCAGGGGGCGATGAAAAACTGTTTTTT. Combining the CDR3 with reference TRBV25-1 and TRBJ1-4 gives the whole variable domain EADIYQTPRYLVIGTGKKITLECSQTMGHDKMYWYQQDPGMELHLIHYSYGVNSTEKGDLSSESTVSRIRTEHFPLTLESARPSHTSQYLCASSAGGDEKLFFGSGTQLSVL.

This rearrangement joins TRBV7-9 to TRBJ2-7; no clear D gene. CDR1 is SEHNR, CDR2 FQNEAQ, per germline (reference sequence). This CDR3 region has 16 residues. With 0 bases removed from V and 0 bases from J, the gap between germline ends came to 12 bases. CDR3 nucleotide sequence: TGTGCCAGCAGCTTAGCTAGCCCTACCGGCTCCTACGAGCAGTACTTC. This sequence encodes CASSLASPTGSYEQYF.

The gene calls are TRBV6-5 and TRBJ1-1; D is possibly TRBD1 (5 bases). V was shortened by 6 bases and J by 7 bases, with 12 bases between the two germline ends. The germline CDR1 and CDR2 sequences are MNHEY and SVGAGI. The CDR3 runs to 12 residues. The CDR3 reads CASRSETDEAFF. CDR3 nucleotide sequence: TGTGCCAGCAGATCCGAGACAGATGAAGCTTTCTTT.

This clone was counted once. The chain links TRBV6-1 to TRBJ2-7; TRBD2 matches at 10 bases. The CDR3 is 14 amino acids. V lost 6 bases to trimming and J lost 3 bases; unmatched junction nucleotides: 5. CDR1 MNHNS and CDR2 SASEGT come from the germline V gene. In DNA form, the CDR3 reads TGTGCCAGCAGAGGCCTAGCGGGGGACTACGAGCAGTACTTC. Protein sequence: CASRGLAGDYEQYF.